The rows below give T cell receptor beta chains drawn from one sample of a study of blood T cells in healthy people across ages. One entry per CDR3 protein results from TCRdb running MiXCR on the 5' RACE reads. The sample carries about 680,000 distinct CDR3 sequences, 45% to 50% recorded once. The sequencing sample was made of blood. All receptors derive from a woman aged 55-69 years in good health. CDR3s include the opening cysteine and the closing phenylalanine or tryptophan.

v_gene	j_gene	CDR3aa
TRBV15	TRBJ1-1	CATSRDLGGVYGKRQGEAFF
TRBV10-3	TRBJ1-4	CAISESRFGRQNEKLFF
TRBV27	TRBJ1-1	CASSPQGTNTEAFF
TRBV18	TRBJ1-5	CASSPWTGDQPQHF
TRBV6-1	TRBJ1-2	CASSESGGPGYTF
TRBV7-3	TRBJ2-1	CASSLNLNNEQFF
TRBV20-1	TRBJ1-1	CSAVRTEAFF
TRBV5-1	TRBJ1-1	CASRRGPNTEAFF
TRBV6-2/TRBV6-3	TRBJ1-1	CASSSIGTGTEAFF
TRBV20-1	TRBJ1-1	CSANPGQGVPEAFF
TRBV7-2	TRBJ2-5	CASSFGRIQETQYF
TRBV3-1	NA	CASSQLGETQYF
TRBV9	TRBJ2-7	CASSVAEDRAYEQYF
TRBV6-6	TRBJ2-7	CASRIGGEQYF
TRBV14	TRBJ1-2	CASSQDRGTGNYGYTF
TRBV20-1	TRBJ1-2	CSARDRQGLGYGYTF
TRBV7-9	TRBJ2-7	CASSLVYGGMEVAYEQYF
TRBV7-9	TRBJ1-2	CASSLVQGASSGYTF
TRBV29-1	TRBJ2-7	CSVAVTSGRRNEQYF
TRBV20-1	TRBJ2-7	CSVEASGYYEQYF
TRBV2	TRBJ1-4	CASNAGIHEKLFF
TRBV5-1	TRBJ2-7	CASSFKREKGDYEQYF
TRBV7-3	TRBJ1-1	CASSLMGGALNTEAFF
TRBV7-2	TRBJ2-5	CASSSRGWQETQYF
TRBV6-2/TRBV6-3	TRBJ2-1	CASSPIADSSYNEQFF
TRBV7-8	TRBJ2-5	CASTRAFETQYF
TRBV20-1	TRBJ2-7	CSAASGQAGRYEQYF
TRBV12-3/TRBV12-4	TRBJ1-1	CASSKGLKLNTEAFF
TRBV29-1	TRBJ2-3	CSVDTGYSTDTQYF
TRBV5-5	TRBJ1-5	CASSLGQGSHRPQHF
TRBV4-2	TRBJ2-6	CASSPLLSSGGSGANVLTF
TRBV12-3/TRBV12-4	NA	CASRKSSGSGYEQYF
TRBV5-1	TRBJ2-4	CAGSLGRDLTENIQYF
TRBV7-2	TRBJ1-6	CASSLRGGANSPLHF
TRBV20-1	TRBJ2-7	CSAMGIRRYASYEQYF
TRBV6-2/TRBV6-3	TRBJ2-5	CASSLNPEETQYF
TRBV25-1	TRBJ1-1	CASSALGGGTEAFF
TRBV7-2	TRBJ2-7	CASSTGTGSWYEQYF
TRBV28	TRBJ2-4	CASKPTGTAKNIQYF
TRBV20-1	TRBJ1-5	CSARDLGPQHF
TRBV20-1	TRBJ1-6	CSARDGARGSLDSPLHF
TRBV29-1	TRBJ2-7	CSGSEGYEQYF
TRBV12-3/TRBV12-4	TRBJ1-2	CASSLDRPYGYTF
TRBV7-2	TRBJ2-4	CASSWEREREQYF
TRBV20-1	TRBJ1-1	CSFRDRKNTEAFF
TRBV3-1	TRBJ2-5	CASSHSKGNEQYF
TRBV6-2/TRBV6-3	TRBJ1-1	CASSYMLGDRNTEAFF
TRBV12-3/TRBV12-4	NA	CASRAGGSSYNEQYF